This T cell receptor (beta chain) was recovered during a study of T cells in Graves' hyperthyroidism and ophthalmopathy. Study summary: It was at initial diagnosis, before any treatment, that peripheral blood was collected.

This clonotype showed up just a few times. The antigen is unknown. Study conclusions and caveats: Through a model of 13 V-J features, ophthalmopathy was separated from stable hyperthyroidism. Median prediction lead before ophthalmopathy onset was about 6.5 months with the model.

Amplified regions were TCR beta CDR3 sequences from RNA transcripts. The TCR CDR3 was amplified in a first-round RT-PCR using the HTBI primer set. MiXCR was run by TCRdb on the multiplex PCR reads, yielding one entry per CDR3 protein. Here the sample spans over 700,000 distinct CDR3 sequences, around 39% being singletons. Germline values: CDR1 SGHDT, CDR2 YYEEEE. Trimming pared 6 bases from V and 5 bases from J, leaving 20 bases between. The CDR3 is 15 amino acids. This rearrangement joins TRBV5-6 to TRBJ2-5; TRBD1 might be the D (5 bases). The sequencing sample was made of blood. This sequence originates from a man between 18 and 35 years old with Graves' hyperthyroidism. CDR3 sequence: CASTPRLQGSETQYF. In DNA, the CDR3 is TGTGCCAGCACTCCGCGGCTGCAGGGTTCTGAGACCCAGTACTTC.